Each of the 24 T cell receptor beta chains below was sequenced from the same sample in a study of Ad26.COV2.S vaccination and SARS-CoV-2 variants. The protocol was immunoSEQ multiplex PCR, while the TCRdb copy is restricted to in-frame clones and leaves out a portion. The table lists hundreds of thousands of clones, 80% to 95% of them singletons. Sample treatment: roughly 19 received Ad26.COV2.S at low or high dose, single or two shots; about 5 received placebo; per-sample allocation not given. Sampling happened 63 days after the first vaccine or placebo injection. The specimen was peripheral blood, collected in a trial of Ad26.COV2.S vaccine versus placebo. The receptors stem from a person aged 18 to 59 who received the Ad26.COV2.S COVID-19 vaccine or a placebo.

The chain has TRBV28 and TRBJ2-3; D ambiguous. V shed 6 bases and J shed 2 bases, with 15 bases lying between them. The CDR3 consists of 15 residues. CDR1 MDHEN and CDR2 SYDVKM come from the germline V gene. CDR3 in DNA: TGTGCCAGCAGGTTCCGGGTTTCCTACACAGATACGCAGTATTTT. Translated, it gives CASRFRVSYTDTQYF.

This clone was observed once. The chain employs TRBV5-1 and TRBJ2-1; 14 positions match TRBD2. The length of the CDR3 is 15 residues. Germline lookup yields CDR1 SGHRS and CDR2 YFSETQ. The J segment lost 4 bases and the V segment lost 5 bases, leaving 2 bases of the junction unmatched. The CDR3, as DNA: TGCGCCAGCAGTTGGACTAGCGGGAGGTACAATGAGCAGTTCTTC. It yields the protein CASSWTSGRYNEQFF.

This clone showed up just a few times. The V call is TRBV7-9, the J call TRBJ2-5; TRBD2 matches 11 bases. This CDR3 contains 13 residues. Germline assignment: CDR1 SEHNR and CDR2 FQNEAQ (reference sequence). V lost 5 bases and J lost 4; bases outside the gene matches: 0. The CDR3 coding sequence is TGTGCCAGCAGCGGACTAGCGGGAGAGACCCAGTACTTC. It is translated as CASSGLAGETQYF.

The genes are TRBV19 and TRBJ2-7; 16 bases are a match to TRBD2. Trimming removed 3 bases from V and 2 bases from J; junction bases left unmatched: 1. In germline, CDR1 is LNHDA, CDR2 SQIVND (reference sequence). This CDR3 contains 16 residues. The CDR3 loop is CASSMGLAGGPYEQYF. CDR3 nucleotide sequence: TGTGCCAGTAGTATGGGACTAGCGGGAGGGCCCTACGAGCAGTACTTC.

CDR3 sequence reads: CASYGQLNQPQHF. CDR3 nucleotides: TGTGCCAGCTATGGCCAGCTTAATCAGCCCCAGCATTTT. The rearrangement uses TRBV28 and TRBJ1-5; unclear D gene. Trimming pared 8 bases from V and 4 bases from J, leaving 12 bases between. CDR1 and CDR2 (germline): MDHEN, SYDVKM. This CDR3 is built from 13 residues.

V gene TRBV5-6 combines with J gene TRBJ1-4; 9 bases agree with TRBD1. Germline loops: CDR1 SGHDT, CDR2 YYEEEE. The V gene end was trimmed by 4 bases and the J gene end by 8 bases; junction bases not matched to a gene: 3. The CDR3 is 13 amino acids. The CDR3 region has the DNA TGTGCCAGCAGCGTCGACAGGGGGGAAAAACTGTTTTTT. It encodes CASSVDRGEKLFF. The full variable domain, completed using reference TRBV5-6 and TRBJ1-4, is DAGVTQSPTHLIKTRGQQVTLRCSPKSGHDTVSWYQQALGQGPQFIFQYYEEEERQRGNFPDRFSGHQFPNYSSELNVNALLLGDSALYLCASSVDRGEKLFFGSGTQLSVL.

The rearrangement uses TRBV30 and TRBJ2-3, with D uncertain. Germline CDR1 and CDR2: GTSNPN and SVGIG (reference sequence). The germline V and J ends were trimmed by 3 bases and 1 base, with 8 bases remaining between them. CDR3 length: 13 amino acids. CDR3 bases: TGTGCCTGGAGGGCCGAGGGCACAGATACGCAGTATTTT. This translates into CAWRAEGTDTQYF.

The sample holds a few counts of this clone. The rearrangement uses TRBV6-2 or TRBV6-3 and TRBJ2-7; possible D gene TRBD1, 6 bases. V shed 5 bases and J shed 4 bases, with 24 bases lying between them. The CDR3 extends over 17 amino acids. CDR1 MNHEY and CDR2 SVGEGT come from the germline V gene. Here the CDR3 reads CASSPMGHSSLSYEQYF. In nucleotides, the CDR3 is TGTGCCAGCAGTCCGATGGGACATTCGTCTCTCTCTTACGAGCAGTACTTC.

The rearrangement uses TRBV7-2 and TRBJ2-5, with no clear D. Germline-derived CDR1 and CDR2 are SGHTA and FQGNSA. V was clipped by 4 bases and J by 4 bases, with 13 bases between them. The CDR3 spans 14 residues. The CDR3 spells CASSYSRSAETQYF. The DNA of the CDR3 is TGTGCCAGCAGCTACAGTAGGAGCGCAGAGACCCAGTACTTC.

CDR3 bases: TGTGCCAGCAGTTTTCGTAGTCATGGCACTGAAGCTTTCTTT. It translates to CASSFRSHGTEAFF. The V gene is TRBV6-5, the J gene TRBJ1-1; D is ambiguous. V shed 4 bases and J shed 4 bases, with 13 bases lying between them. Germline V gene lookup returns CDR1 MNHEY and CDR2 SVGAGI. This CDR3 is built from 14 residues.

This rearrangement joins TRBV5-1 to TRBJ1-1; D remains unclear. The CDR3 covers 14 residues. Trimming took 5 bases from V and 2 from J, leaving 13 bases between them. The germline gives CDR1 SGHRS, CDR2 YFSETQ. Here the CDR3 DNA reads TGCGCCAGCAGTTATACAGAATCTAACACTGAAGCTTTCTTT. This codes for CASSYTESNTEAFF.

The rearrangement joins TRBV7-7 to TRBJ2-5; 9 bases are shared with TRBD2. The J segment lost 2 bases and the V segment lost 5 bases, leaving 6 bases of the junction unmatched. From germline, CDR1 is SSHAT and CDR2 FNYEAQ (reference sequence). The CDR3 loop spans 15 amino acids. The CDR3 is CASSDEAGGQETQYF. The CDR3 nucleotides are TGTGCCAGCAGCGATGAAGCGGGAGGTCAAGAGACCCAGTACTTC. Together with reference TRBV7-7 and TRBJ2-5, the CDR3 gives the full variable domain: GAGVSQSPRYKVTKRGQDVTLRCDPISSHATLYWYQQALGQGPEFLTYFNYEAQPDKSGLPSDRFSAERPEGSISTLTIQRTEQRDSAMYRCASSDEAGGQETQYFGPGTRLLVL.

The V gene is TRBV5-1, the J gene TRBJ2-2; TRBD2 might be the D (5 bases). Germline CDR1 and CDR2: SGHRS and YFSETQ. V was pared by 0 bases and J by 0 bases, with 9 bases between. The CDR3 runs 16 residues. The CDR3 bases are TGCGCCAGCAGCTTGGACGGGATGTCGAACACCGGGGAGCTGTTTTTT. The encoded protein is CASSLDGMSNTGELFF.

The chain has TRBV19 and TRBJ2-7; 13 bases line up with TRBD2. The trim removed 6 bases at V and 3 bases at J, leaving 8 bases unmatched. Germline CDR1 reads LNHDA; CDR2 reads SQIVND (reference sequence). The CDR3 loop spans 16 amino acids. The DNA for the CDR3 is TGTGCCAGTAGCTACGAGGGACTAGCGGGATTCTACGAGCAGTACTTC. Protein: CASSYEGLAGFYEQYF.

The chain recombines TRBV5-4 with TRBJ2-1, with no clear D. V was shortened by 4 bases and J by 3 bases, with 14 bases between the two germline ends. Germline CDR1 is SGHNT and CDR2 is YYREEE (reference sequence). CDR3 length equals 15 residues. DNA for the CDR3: TGTGCCAGCAGCCCACCTAGTAGTTACTACAATGAGCAGTTCTTC. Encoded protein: CASSPPSSYYNEQFF. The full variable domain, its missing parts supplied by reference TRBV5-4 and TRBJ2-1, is ETGVTQSPTHLIKTRGQQVTLRCSSQSGHNTVSWYQQALGQGPQFIFQYYREEENGRGNFPPRFSGLQFPNYSSELNVNALELDDSALYLCASSPPSSYYNEQFFGPGTRLTVL.

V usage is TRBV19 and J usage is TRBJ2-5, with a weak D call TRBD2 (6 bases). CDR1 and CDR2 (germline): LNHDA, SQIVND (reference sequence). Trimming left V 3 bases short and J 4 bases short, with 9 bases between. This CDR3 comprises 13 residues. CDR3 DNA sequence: TGTGCCAGTAGTATCTGGGGGGTAGAGACCCAGTACTTC. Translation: CASSIWGVETQYF.

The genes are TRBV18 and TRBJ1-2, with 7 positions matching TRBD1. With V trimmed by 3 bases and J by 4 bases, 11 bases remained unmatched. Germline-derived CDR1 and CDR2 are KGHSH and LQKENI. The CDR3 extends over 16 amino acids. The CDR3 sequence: CASSPQPPTGSYGYTF. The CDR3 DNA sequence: TGTGCCAGCTCACCCCAACCCCCGACAGGGAGCTATGGCTACACCTTC.

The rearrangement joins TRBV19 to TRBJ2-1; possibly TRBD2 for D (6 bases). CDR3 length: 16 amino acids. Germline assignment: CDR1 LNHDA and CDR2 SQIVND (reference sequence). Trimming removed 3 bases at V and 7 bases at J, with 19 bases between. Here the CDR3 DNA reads TGTGCCAGTAGTATGGTCTGGGACGGGAGACGGAATGAGCAGTTCTTC. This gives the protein CASSMVWDGRRNEQFF.

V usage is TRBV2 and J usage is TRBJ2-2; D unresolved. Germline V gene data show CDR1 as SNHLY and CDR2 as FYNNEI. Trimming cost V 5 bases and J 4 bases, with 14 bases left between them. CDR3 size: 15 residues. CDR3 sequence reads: CASSPVAIFTGELFF. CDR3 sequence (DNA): TGTGCCAGCAGTCCAGTGGCAATCTTCACCGGGGAGCTGTTTTTT.

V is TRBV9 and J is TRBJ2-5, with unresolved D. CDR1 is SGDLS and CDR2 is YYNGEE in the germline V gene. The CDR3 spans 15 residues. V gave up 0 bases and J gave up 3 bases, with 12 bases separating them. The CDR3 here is CASSVGVGGEETQYF. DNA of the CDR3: TGTGCCAGCAGCGTAGGTGTAGGCGGAGAAGAGACCCAGTACTTC.

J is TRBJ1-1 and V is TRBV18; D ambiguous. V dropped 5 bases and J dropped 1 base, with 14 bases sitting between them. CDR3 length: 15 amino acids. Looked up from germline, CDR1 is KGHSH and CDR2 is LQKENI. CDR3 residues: CASSTGLLSNTEAFF. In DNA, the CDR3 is TGTGCCAGCTCAACCGGGCTCTTATCGAACACTGAAGCTTTCTTT.

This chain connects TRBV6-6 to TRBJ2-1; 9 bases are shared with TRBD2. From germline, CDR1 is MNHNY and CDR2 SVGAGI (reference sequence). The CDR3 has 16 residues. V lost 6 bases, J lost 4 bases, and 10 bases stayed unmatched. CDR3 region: CASSPSGEIVYNEQFF. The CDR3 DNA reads TGTGCCAGCAGCCCTAGCGGGGAGATCGTATACAATGAGCAGTTCTTC.

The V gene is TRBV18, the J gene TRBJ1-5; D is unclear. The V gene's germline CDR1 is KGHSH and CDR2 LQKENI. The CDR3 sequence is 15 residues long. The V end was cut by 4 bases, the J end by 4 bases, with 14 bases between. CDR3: CASSLKSRRNQPQHF. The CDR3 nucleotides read TGTGCCAGCTCACTTAAATCACGGCGAAATCAGCCCCAGCATTTT.

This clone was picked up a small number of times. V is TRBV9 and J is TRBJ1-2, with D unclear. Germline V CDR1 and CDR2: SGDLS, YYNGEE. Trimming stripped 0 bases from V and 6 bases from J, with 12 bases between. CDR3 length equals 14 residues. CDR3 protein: CASSVAVSADGYTF. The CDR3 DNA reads TGTGCCAGCAGCGTAGCTGTGTCGGCGGATGGCTACACCTTC.